Detailed here is one T cell receptor (beta chain). The CDR3 loop spans 20 amino acids. Losses at the gene ends were 4 bases for V and 0 bases for J; bases not matched to a gene: 15. The germline V gene has CDR1 LGHDT and CDR2 YNNKEL (reference sequence). Authors' methods: Scientists estimated how many nucleated cells there were by amplifying reference gene primers. Using immunoSEQ multiplex PCR, the repertoire was profiled, and TCRdb retains in-frame clones only, with some absent. Clone size and the V and J calls come from that table; the DNA yielded D and trimming. The table has around 90,000 clones, approximately 80% seen once. The sample comes from a study of blood T cell repertoires in COVID-19. Overall study context: The United States, Italy and Spain supplied acute and convalescent COVID-19 samples. From T cells, B-cell-depleted T cells, or PBMCs came the material, which was cDNA or gDNA.

Sequenced sample: peripheral blood. The receptor was isolated from a human donor in a cohort sampled during active COVID-19. V usage is TRBV3-1 (or the pseudogene TRBV3-2) and J usage is TRBJ2-1; 10 bases agree with TRBD2. The CDR3 sequence: CASSPTPGLAESSSYNEQFF. CDR3 in DNA: TGTGCCAGCAGCCCAACCCCCGGACTAGCGGAAAGTAGCTCCTACAATGAGCAGTTCTTC.